Following are 15 T cell receptor beta chains from one sample sequenced in a study of blood T cells in healthy people across ages. With a J-beta primer mix and a sample-barcoded 5' primer, a second PCR ran roughly 6 to 11 cycles. TCRdb analysed the 5' RACE reads with MiXCR anew, one entry per CDR3 protein. The table shows hundreds of thousands of distinct CDR3 sequences, with roughly two fifths occurring only once. Material for sequencing was blood. All receptors come from an older woman in good health.

This clonotype was counted between two and nine times. This may come from a read error, since a much larger clone is one base off. The gene calls are TRBV28 and TRBJ2-1, with D possibly called TRBD1 or TRBD2 (5 bases each). From germline, CDR1 is MDHEN and CDR2 SYDVKM. The CDR3 extends over 15 amino acids. The ends were cut back, 11 bases at V and 13 bases at J, with 30 bases in the middle. The CDR3, as DNA: TGTGCCGAGGGGCCAAGCGGCGGTTCCAGGGTGACCCAGTTCTTC. This codes for CAEGPSGGSRVTQFF. Full variable domain (outside the CDR3, taken from reference TRBV28 and TRBJ2-1): DVKVTQSSRYLVKRTGEKVFLECVQDMDHENMFWYRQDPGLGLRLIYFSYDVKMKEKGDIPEGYSVSREKKERFSLILESASTNQTSMYLCAEGPSGGSRVTQFFGPGTRLTVL.

In the case of this clonotype: A read error may account for a junction end that differs from germline. The chain is built from TRBV20-1 and TRBJ2-1; 10 bases align to TRBD2. Germline CDR1 and CDR2: DFQATT and SNEGSKA (reference sequence). The CDR3 is 16 residues long. The CDR3 here is CSARSPAGGPFNEQIF. The CDR3, as DNA: TGCAGTGCTAGATCCCCAGCGGGGGGGCCGTTCAATGAGCAGATCTTC.

Only a few counts were recorded for this clonotype. CDR3 in DNA: TGTGCCAGCAGTGATGGGCGTTCTGGGGCCAACGTCCTGACTTTC. It translates to CASSDGRSGANVLTF. This sequence joins TRBV2 and TRBJ2-6, with no clear D. The CDR3 is 15 residues long. V shed 3 bases and J shed 1 base, with 7 bases lying between them. Per germline, CDR1 SNHLY and CDR2 FYNNEI. The full variable domain, rest sourced from reference TRBV2 and TRBJ2-6, is EPEVTQTPSHQVTQMGQEVILRCVPISNHLYFYWYRQILGQKVEFLVSFYNNEISEKSEIFDDQFSVERPDGSNFTLKIRSTKLEDSAMYFCASSDGRSGANVLTFGAGSRLTVL.

This chain connects TRBV24-1 to TRBJ2-6; D not resolved. V shed 1 base and J shed 1 base, with 4 bases lying between them. Looked up from germline, CDR1 is KGHDR and CDR2 is SFDVKD. The CDR3 length is 15 residues. DNA for the CDR3: TGTGCCACCAGTGATTTAGGATCTGGGGCCAACGTCCTGACTTTC. Translated, it gives CATSDLGSGANVLTF.

This clonotype was counted a single time. This clone may be a read error of a much larger clone one base away. The genes are TRBV4-3 and TRBJ2-1; maybe TRBD2 (6 bases). Looked up from germline, CDR1 is LGHNA and CDR2 is YSLEER. The CDR3 has 14 amino acids. V shed 4 bases and J shed 10 bases, with 17 bases lying between them. CDR3 region: CASSPGAASNEQFF. The DNA for the CDR3 is TGCGCCAGCAGCCCGGGAGCAGCGAGTAACGAGCAGTTCTTC.

This clonotype has just a few counts. The chain is built from TRBV28 and TRBJ2-5, with 15 bases lining up with TRBD2. Germline V gene data show CDR1 as MDHEN and CDR2 as SYDVKM. The CDR3 spans 19 residues. Losses at the gene ends were 5 bases for V and 3 bases for J; bases not matched to a gene: 13. The DNA for the CDR3 is TGTGCCAGCAGTCACCGGACTAGCGGGAGGGCCGGGATGAAAGAGACCCAGTACTTC. It yields the protein CASSHRTSGRAGMKETQYF.

The sample holds a few counts of this clonotype. This chain uses TRBV20-1 with TRBJ2-7, with 9 bases identical to TRBD1. The germline V gene encodes CDR1 DFQATT and CDR2 SNEGSKA (reference sequence). Trimming cost V 6 bases and J 6 bases; bases outside gene matches: 12. This CDR3 region has 14 residues. CDR3 residues: CSADPGTGLREQYF. DNA for the CDR3: TGCAGTGCGGACCCCGGGACAGGGCTTCGCGAGCAGTACTTC.

This clonotype appeared a few times. The rearrangement joins TRBV2 to TRBJ1-2, with a possible D match to TRBD1 (6 bases). CDR1 and CDR2 from the germline V gene are SNHLY and FYNNEI. The germline V and J ends were trimmed by 3 bases and 2 bases, with 10 bases remaining between them. This CDR3 has 14 residues. The CDR3 nucleotides are TGTGCCAGCAGTGAGGGGGCGCCCAACTATGGCTACACCTTC. It translates to CASSEGAPNYGYTF.

This clonotype was recorded only once. The chain uses TRBV24-1 and TRBJ2-7, with 12 bases that match TRBD1. With V trimmed by 4 bases and J by 5 bases, 8 bases remained unmatched. CDR3 length: 16 residues. The germline V gene has CDR1 KGHDR and CDR2 SFDVKD. For the CDR3, the DNA is TGTGCCACCAGTGACGGGACAGGGGGCGGAGTACACGAGCAGTACTTC. This sequence encodes CATSDGTGGGVHEQYF.

This sequence joins TRBV7-2 and TRBJ1-2; D ambiguous. The CDR3 is 15 residues long. Trimming cost V 3 bases and J 3 bases, with 14 bases left between them. CDR1 SGHTA and CDR2 FQGNSA come from the germline V gene. The CDR3 DNA reads TGTGCCAGCAGCTTTGCCCAACAGAGATACTATGGCTACACCTTC. Protein product: CASSFAQQRYYGYTF.

There are many counts of this clonotype. The V call is TRBV9, the J call TRBJ2-3; D ambiguous. V was trimmed by 5 bases and J by 2 bases, leaving 9 bases between them. Germline V gene sequence: CDR1 SGDLS, CDR2 YYNGEE. The CDR3 has 13 amino acids. CDR3 nucleotide sequence: TGTGCCAGCAGTGTGGCCGACACAGATACGCAGTATTTT. This codes for CASSVADTDTQYF.

This clonotype was observed a handful of times. This chain links TRBV20-1 with TRBJ2-1; 8 nucleotides agree with TRBD2. Germline V gives CDR1 DFQATT, CDR2 SNEGSKA (reference sequence). The J segment lost 0 bases and the V segment lost 3 bases, leaving 7 bases of the junction unmatched. This CDR3 has 16 amino acids. CDR3 in amino acids: CSASLNAGGSYNEQFF. CDR3 sequence (DNA): TGCAGTGCTAGTCTCAATGCGGGGGGCTCCTACAATGAGCAGTTCTTC.

V usage is TRBV7-9 and J usage is TRBJ1-1; TRBD1 might be the D (6 bases). The CDR3 loop spans 15 amino acids. Looked up from germline, CDR1 is SEHNR and CDR2 is FQNEAQ (reference sequence). The ends were cut back, 3 bases at V and 4 bases at J, with 15 bases in the middle. The CDR3 sequence is CASSFKGGTGTEAFF. The CDR3 nucleotides are TGTGCCAGCAGCTTTAAAGGGGGAACTGGCACTGAAGCTTTCTTT.

This clonotype was observed at least ten times. This rearrangement joins TRBV4-2 to TRBJ2-4; 7 positions agree with TRBD2. Trimming at V came to 2 bases and at J to 7 bases, leaving 8 bases not matched to a gene. The CDR3 extends over 15 amino acids. Germline CDR1 is LGHNA and CDR2 is YNFKEQ. The CDR3 nucleotides read TGTGCCAGCAGCCAACTTCTGCGGGAGTTGAACATTCAGTACTTC. The encoded protein is CASSQLLRELNIQYF.

This sequence joins TRBV9 and TRBJ1-2, with 10 bases that match TRBD1. V dropped 0 bases and J dropped 3; count of bases not matched to a gene: 5. The CDR3 consists of 16 residues. CDR1 is SGDLS, CDR2 YYNGEE, per germline. For the CDR3, the DNA is TGTGCCAGCAGCGTAGAGGGACAGGGGATATACTATGGCTACACCTTC. It encodes CASSVEGQGIYYGYTF.